This T cell receptor (beta chain) was recovered during a study of T cells after somatic rescue of genetic block. Germline values: CDR1 MNHEY, CDR2 SVGAGI. Trimming cost V 4 bases and J 7 bases, with 18 bases left between them. This CDR3 spans 15 amino acids. The assay was immunoSEQ multiplex PCR, and TCRdb's table has in-frame clones only and misses some. The sample shows roughly 14,000 clones, under 75% of them seen only once. The source of this sequence is a boy younger than 18. Sequencing used peripheral blood mononuclear cells (PBMCs). The chain links TRBV6-5 to TRBJ2-3, with a possible D match to TRBD1 (5 bases). CDR3 region: CASSWGHGSRNTQYF. In DNA form, the CDR3 reads TGTGCCAGCAGTTGGGGCCACGGTTCGAGAAATACGCAGTATTTT.